Below, 11 T cell receptor beta chains from the same sample are listed, as sequenced in a study of Graves' ophthalmopathy and Graves' hyperthyroidism. Researchers took RNA transcripts and amplified TCR beta CDR3 regions from them. The first-round RT-PCR employed HTBI primers together with the Qiagen OneStep RT-PCR kit. A multiplex PCR was then performed as the second round. TCRdb independently ran MiXCR on the multiplex PCR reads; one entry per CDR3 protein. The sample shows hundreds of thousands of distinct CDR3 sequences, under 25% of them seen only once. The material sequenced was peripheral blood. All receptors derive from a woman between 18 and 29 years old with stable Graves' hyperthyroidism.

This clonotype was observed at least ten times. V is TRBV5-1 and J is TRBJ1-1, with D possibly being TRBD1 (5 bases). Germline CDR1 reads SGHRS; CDR2 reads YFSETQ. The CDR3 length is 17 residues. V lost 2 bases, J lost 1 base, and 18 bases lay in between. The DNA of the CDR3 is TGCGCCAGCAGCTTAACTATAAGGGACCACCGGAACACTGAAGCTTTCTTT. It yields the protein CASSLTIRDHRNTEAFF. The whole variable domain, filled in from reference TRBV5-1 and TRBJ1-1, reads KAGVTQTPRYLIKTRGQQVTLSCSPISGHRSVSWYQQTPGQGLQFLFEYFSETQRNKGNFPGRFSGRQFSNSRSEMNVSTLELGDSALYLCASSLTIRDHRNTEAFFGQGTRLTVV.

This clonotype was observed at least ten times. The chain carries TRBV19 and TRBJ2-2; 7 bases are a match to TRBD1. V was clipped by 4 bases and J by 5 bases; unmatched bases: 7. This CDR3 has 15 residues. The germline CDR1 and CDR2 sequences are LNHDA and SQIVND (reference sequence). CDR3 sequence: CASSKQGRGTGELFF. The CDR3 bases are TGTGCCAGTAGTAAACAGGGGCGCGGTACCGGGGAGCTGTTTTTT.

This clonotype showed up many times. V is TRBV19 and J is TRBJ2-2; 9 nucleotides agree with TRBD2. Per germline, CDR1 LNHDA and CDR2 SQIVND (reference sequence). CDR3 size: 14 residues. With V trimmed by 7 bases and J by 5 bases, 5 bases remained unmatched. The CDR3 coding sequence is TGTGCCAGTACGGGACTAGCCGAGACCGGGGAGCTGTTTTTT. This gives the protein CASTGLAETGELFF.

The sample holds many counts of this clonotype. V is TRBV5-1 and J is TRBJ2-3, with D uncertain. CDR1 SGHRS and CDR2 YFSETQ come from the germline V gene. V shed 5 bases and J shed 3 bases, with 19 bases lying between them. This CDR3 comprises 16 residues. The CDR3 reads CASRPPLDSLTDTQYF. The CDR3 DNA follows: TGCGCCAGCAGGCCCCCCCTGGATAGCCTAACAGATACGCAGTATTTT.

The chain joins TRBV6-2 or TRBV6-3 to TRBJ2-7, with TRBD2 matching over 8 bases. V dropped 10 bases and J dropped 6; count of bases not matched to a gene: 17. The CDR3 length is 15 residues. CDR1 is MNHEY, CDR2 SVGEGT, per germline. CDR3 loop: CATLTEGAGEGEQYF. Written as DNA, the CDR3 is TGTGCCACCCTGACTGAAGGAGCGGGAGAAGGCGAGCAGTACTTC.

This clonotype was observed at least ten times. V and J are TRBV9 and TRBJ1-2; the match to TRBD1 covers 8 bases. In germline, CDR1 is SGDLS, CDR2 YYNGEE. The CDR3 spans 15 residues. The V segment lost 4 bases and the J segment 6 bases; nucleotides outside the gene matches: 11. The CDR3 sequence: CASSSHRDRSDGYTF. The CDR3 DNA reads as TGTGCCAGCAGCTCCCACCGGGACAGGTCTGATGGCTACACCTTC. The variable domain in full, completed from reference TRBV9 and TRBJ1-2, reads DSGVTQTPKHLITATGQRVTLRCSPRSGDLSVYWYQQSLDQGLQFLIQYYNGEERAKGNILERFSAQQFPDLHSELNLSSLELGDSALYFCASSSHRDRSDGYTFGSGTRLTVV.

This clonotype was detected many times. The chain uses TRBV20-1 and TRBJ1-2; D gene uncertain. This CDR3 contains 13 residues. Per the germline V gene, CDR1 is DFQATT and CDR2 is SNEGSKA (reference sequence). With 3 bases removed from V and 2 bases from J, the gap between germline ends came to 10 bases. This CDR3 reads CSARWAKNYGYTF. The CDR3 DNA reads TGCAGTGCTAGGTGGGCGAAGAACTATGGCTACACCTTC.

Many counts were recorded for this clonotype. The V call is TRBV27, the J call TRBJ2-7; TRBD2 aligns across 7 bases. V lost 6 bases to trimming and J lost 7 bases; unmatched junction nucleotides: 9. The germline V gene encodes CDR1 MNHEY and CDR2 SMNVEV (reference sequence). The CDR3 runs 13 residues. The CDR3 coding sequence is TGTGCCAGCAGGAGGACTAGTTCAATGGAGCAGTACTTC. Its translation: CASRRTSSMEQYF.

This clonotype was detected ten times or more. The chain links TRBV20-1 to TRBJ2-7; D not certain. V was trimmed by 6 bases and J by 2 bases, leaving 17 bases between them. The CDR3 is 14 amino acids. Per germline, CDR1 DFQATT and CDR2 SNEGSKA (reference sequence). The CDR3 here is CSANNALGTYEQYF. DNA for the CDR3: TGCAGTGCCAATAACGCCCTTGGTACCTACGAGCAGTACTTC.

The chain uses TRBV27 and TRBJ2-2; D possibly corresponds to TRBD1 (6 bases). V was shortened by 9 bases and J by 1 base, with 15 bases between the two germline ends. CDR3 length: 15 amino acids. Germline lookup yields CDR1 MNHEY and CDR2 SMNVEV (reference sequence). CDR3 nucleotides: TGTGCCAGTACAGGGTTGATCCGGAACACCGGGGAGCTGTTTTTT. Translation gives CASTGLIRNTGELFF.

This clonotype was recorded at least ten times. This rearrangement joins TRBV6-5 to TRBJ1-1; TRBD1 matches 7 bases. V was pared by 8 bases and J by 1 base, with 10 bases of the junction left unmatched. The length of the CDR3 is 15 residues. From germline, CDR1 is MNHEY and CDR2 SVGAGI. The CDR3 reads CASSLRDRPNTEAFF. Here the CDR3 DNA reads TGTGCCAGCTCCCTCCGGGACAGACCGAACACTGAAGCTTTCTTT.